These 9 T cell receptor beta chains came from one sample sequenced in a study of CD8+ T cells in alopecia areata. Sequencing templates came from extracted RNA that was reverse transcribed into cDNA. The method was immunoSEQ multiplex PCR; TCRdb's version includes in-frame clones alone and lacks a portion of them. The table lists 100,000 to 140,000 clones, about four fifths of them singletons. The treatment: oral pan-JAK inhibitor, 5-10 mg twice daily. The specimen comprised CD8+ T cells sorted from blood, sampled at week 24, from a patient treated with tofacitinib. The receptor source for this set is a human donor with alopecia areata.

This clone was detected a few times. V usage is TRBV5-1 and J usage is TRBJ2-1; 9 positions agree with TRBD1. This CDR3 is 14 amino acids long. Germline assignment: CDR1 SGHRS and CDR2 YFSETQ. The trim removed 1 base at V and 10 bases at J, leaving 6 bases unmatched. CDR3 in DNA: TGCGCCAGCAGCTTGTTCACAGGGGGCTACGAGCAGTTCTTC. Protein sequence: CASSLFTGGYEQFF.

The gene calls are TRBV19 and TRBJ2-7; tentative D call: TRBD1 (5 bases). Germline V lookup: CDR1 LNHDA, CDR2 SQIVND (reference sequence). Deletions cut 3 bases from V and 2 bases from J, with 8 bases between. This CDR3 contains 13 residues. As DNA, the CDR3 is TGTGCCAGTAGTATGGGGCTTACCTACGAGCAGTACTTC. It encodes CASSMGLTYEQYF.

J is TRBJ2-3 and V is TRBV7-8; tentative D call: TRBD2 (6 bases). The germline V gene encodes CDR1 SGHVS and CDR2 FQNEAQ. V lost 2 bases to trimming and J lost 0 bases, with 12 bases between them. CDR3 length: 16 amino acids. The CDR3 loop reads CASSLRPSASTDTQYF. CDR3 bases: TGTGCCAGCAGCTTACGCCCTAGCGCTAGCACAGATACGCAGTATTTT.

This clone has just one count. The CDR3 nucleotides read TGCGCCAGCAGCTTAAGCGGGGGGGACACAGATACGCAGTATTTT. It encodes CASSLSGGDTDTQYF. V usage is TRBV4-3 and J usage is TRBJ2-3; 10 bases agree with TRBD2. Looked up from germline, CDR1 is LGHNA and CDR2 is YSLEER. CDR3 size: 15 residues. V was clipped by 5 bases and J by 2 bases; unmatched bases: 4.

The rearrangement uses TRBV29-1 and TRBJ2-1, with 10 bases lining up with TRBD1. V shed 5 bases, J shed 8 bases, and the junction held 6 bases outside the gene matches. Per the germline V gene, CDR1 is SQVTM and CDR2 is ANQGSEA. The length of the CDR3 is 13 residues. The DNA for the CDR3 is TGCAGCGTTCCCGACAGGGGGCGAGATGAGCAGTTCTTC. It translates to CSVPDRGRDEQFF.

V gene TRBV4-1 combines with J gene TRBJ2-1; a weak D match, TRBD2 (7 bases). The V and J ends lost 0 bases and 4 bases respectively, with 22 bases between them. The germline gives CDR1 MGHRA, CDR2 YSYEKL. This CDR3 contains 19 residues. Here the CDR3 reads CASSQDLFAGALLYNEQFF. CDR3 DNA sequence: TGCGCCAGCAGCCAAGATCTTTTCGCGGGGGCCCTCCTTTACAATGAGCAGTTCTTC.

The chain recombines TRBV4-3 with TRBJ2-7; maybe TRBD1 (6 bases). The CDR3 has 15 residues. V dropped 1 base and J dropped 2 bases, with 12 bases sitting between them. Germline V gives CDR1 LGHNA, CDR2 YSLEER. CDR3 protein: CASSQAYRVAYEQYF. The CDR3 bases are TGCGCCAGCAGCCAAGCATACAGGGTTGCCTACGAGCAGTACTTC.

The chain employs TRBV2 and TRBJ2-5; 7 nucleotides line up with TRBD1. Germline loops: CDR1 SNHLY, CDR2 FYNNEI. The CDR3 extends over 14 amino acids. The V segment lost 5 bases and the J segment 5 bases; nucleotides outside the gene matches: 8. CDR3 protein: CASSPDRLMETQYF. The CDR3 coding sequence is TGTGCCAGCAGTCCGGACAGGCTGATGGAGACCCAGTACTTC.

This clone was counted once. The chain uses TRBV5-6 and TRBJ2-3; possibly TRBD1 for D (6 bases). V was shortened by 0 bases and J by 5 bases, with 10 bases between the two germline ends. Germline V gene sequence: CDR1 SGHDT, CDR2 YYEEEE. The CDR3 length is 14 residues. Here the CDR3 DNA reads TGTGCCAGCAGCTTGGGGACAGCCGGAGATACGCAGTATTTT. This translates into CASSLGTAGDTQYF.